This T cell receptor beta chain was captured in a study of beta chain features in type 1 diabetes. Notes on the study in general: Researchers report that Type 1 diabetes patients had moderately but significantly shorter TCRB CDR3s across all four CD4+ subsets.

Reverse transcribing all isolated RNA meant expressed TCRB transcripts were sequenced. Assay used: immunoSEQ multiplex PCR; TCRdb lists only in-frame clones, some missing. This table has hundreds of thousands of clones, roughly a sixth appearing once. The CDR3 extends over 15 amino acids. The V and J ends lost 5 bases and 4 bases, in that order; junction bases with no gene match: 6. Germline CDR1 SSHAT, CDR2 FNYEAQ (reference sequence). About this clone itself: Antigen unknown.

The chain links TRBV7-7 to TRBJ2-2; 8 positions agree with TRBD1. The clonotype originates from a man aged 18 to 30 in good health. The sequencing sample was made of naive CD4+ T cells from blood. CDR3 residues: CASSPGQGATGELFF. The CDR3 DNA reads TGTGCCAGCAGCCCCGGGCAGGGGGCCACCGGGGAGCTGTTTTTT.